This record looks at one TCR beta chain sequence and its context. Followed longitudinally, the Seattle patients had been enrolled during active infection. The ends lost 4 bases at V and 0 bases at J; junction bases unmatched: 5. The CDR3 has 15 residues. Germline lookup yields CDR1 SGHTA and CDR2 FQGNSA. The data originate from a study of blood T cell repertoires in COVID-19. As for the study in general: The United States, Italy and Spain were the sources of the acute and convalescent COVID-19 samples. Nucleic acid was either cDNA or gDNA, and it came from T cells, B-cell-depleted T cells, or PBMCs.

As handled by the study authors: For nucleated cells, counts were estimated from reference gene primer amplification. The protocol was immunoSEQ multiplex PCR, while the TCRdb copy is restricted to in-frame clones and leaves out a portion. V and J calls and clone size follow that table, whereas D and trimming were derived from the DNA. Found here are approximately 180,000 clones, about 83% of them singletons; the top ten hold under 15%. The receptor was derived from a woman between 65 and 79 years old with COVID-19, enrolled during active disease. The sample consisted of peripheral blood. The chain joins TRBV7-2 to TRBJ1-2, with 7 bases that match TRBD1. The CDR3 loop is CASSYNRGANYGYTF. Written as DNA, the CDR3 is TGTGCCAGCAGCTATAACAGGGGAGCTAACTATGGCTACACCTTC.